These 20 T cell receptor beta chains came from one sample sequenced in a study of CD8 T cells in ankylosing spondylitis. TCRdb analysed the 5' RACE reads with MiXCR anew, one entry per CDR3 protein. Among 350,000 or so distinct CDR3 sequences listed, around a tenth were seen once. Material for sequencing was blood, either unsorted or a sorted T cell fraction (not recorded which). Receptors were obtained from a female donor with ankylosing spondylitis or in good health (not recorded which).

Here the CDR3 DNA reads TGCAGTGCTAGAGATCTCAAGGGACAGGGGCCAAATGAGCAGTTCTTC. It is translated as CSARDLKGQGPNEQFF. This chain links TRBV20-1 with TRBJ2-1, with TRBD1 identical over 10 bases. This CDR3 spans 16 amino acids. CDR1 is DFQATT, CDR2 SNEGSKA, per germline (reference sequence). The V segment lost 0 bases and the J segment 7 bases; nucleotides outside the gene matches: 9.

This clonotype was detected many times. The chain employs TRBV14 and TRBJ2-3; tentatively, D is TRBD1 (5 bases). The CDR3 runs to 15 residues. Germline assignment: CDR1 SGHDN and CDR2 FVKESK. The V end lost 3 bases, the J end lost 0 bases, and 10 bases lay between the germline ends. CDR3 region: CASSQKRQSTDTQYF. CDR3 DNA sequence: TGTGCCAGCAGCCAGAAGCGACAGAGCACAGATACGCAGTATTTT.

This clonotype appeared many times. J is TRBJ2-4 and V is TRBV6-6; D is tentatively TRBD1 or TRBD2 (6 bases each). The CDR3 is 12 amino acids. Looked up from germline, CDR1 is MNHNY and CDR2 is SVGAGI (reference sequence). Trimming left V 2 bases short and J 8 bases short, with 7 bases between. The CDR3 protein is CASSYRGDIQYF. The CDR3 nucleotides are TGTGCCAGCAGTTACAGGGGGGACATTCAGTACTTC.

This clonotype was seen at least ten times. The rearrangement joins TRBV10-3 to TRBJ1-1; D remains unclear. The V end was cut by 2 bases, the J end by 0 bases, with 4 bases between. The CDR3 runs to 13 residues. Per the germline V gene, CDR1 is ENHRY and CDR2 is SYGVKD. The CDR3 nucleotides read TGTGCCATCAGTGAGACAGTGAACACTGAAGCTTTCTTT. Translating it yields CAISETVNTEAFF.

There are a few counts of this clonotype. V usage is TRBV10-2 and J usage is TRBJ1-6; tentatively, D is TRBD1 (5 bases). V lost 1 base and J lost 6, with 7 bases in between. CDR3 length: 14 residues. The germline CDR1 and CDR2 sequences are WSHSY and SAAADI. The CDR3 is CASSELGGNSPLHF. CDR3 nucleotides: TGCGCCAGCAGTGAGTTGGGGGGTAATTCACCCCTCCACTTT.

This clonotype was observed at least ten times. The CDR3 here is CASSTGTGGRGQPQHF. In DNA, the CDR3 is TGCGCCAGCAGCACAGGGACAGGGGGCAGGGGTCAGCCCCAGCATTTT. This chain uses TRBV5-1 with TRBJ1-5; 12 nucleotides align to TRBD1. The junction had 8 bases not matched to a gene; V was cut back by 4 bases and J by 6 bases. Germline CDR1 reads SGHRS; CDR2 reads YFSETQ. CDR3 length: 16 residues. Combining the CDR3 with reference TRBV5-1 and TRBJ1-5 gives the whole variable domain KAGVTQTPRYLIKTRGQQVTLSCSPISGHRSVSWYQQTPGQGLQFLFEYFSETQRNKGNFPGRFSGRQFSNSRSEMNVSTLELGDSALYLCASSTGTGGRGQPQHFGDGTRLSIL.

A word on this clonotype: A much more abundant neighbour one base away suggests this may be a read error. The rearrangement joins TRBV5-1 to TRBJ2-3, with D hard to call. The CDR3 totals 13 residues. Germline V gives CDR1 SGHRS, CDR2 YFSETQ. DNA of the CDR3: TGCGCCAGCAGCTTGGGTGGTTTGGATATGCAGTATTTT. It specifies CASSLGGLDMQYF.

This clonotype was counted many times. The rearrangement uses TRBV29-1 and TRBJ2-7, with D possibly TRBD2 on 5 matching bases. This CDR3 comprises 15 residues. Germline CDR1 SQVTM, CDR2 ANQGSEA. Trimming shortened V by 4 bases and J by 3 bases, and 19 bases separated the two germline ends. The CDR3 DNA is TGCAGCGTTGCTGACGGACTGGGTGGTTACTACGAGCAGTACTTC. The encoded protein is CSVADGLGGYYEQYF.

This clonotype has a count of ten or more. This chain links TRBV29-1 with TRBJ2-2; D is unresolved. V gave up 4 bases and J gave up 3 bases, with 12 bases separating them. The CDR3 runs to 14 residues. Germline assignment: CDR1 SQVTM and CDR2 ANQGSEA. CDR3 sequence (DNA): TGCAGCGTTGGTAGCAGCTCTTACACCGGGGAGCTGTTTTTT. Protein: CSVGSSSYTGELFF.

This clonotype was counted many times. The gene calls are TRBV12-3 or TRBV12-4 and TRBJ2-4; D is possibly TRBD1 or TRBD2 (5 bases each). The CDR3 totals 12 residues. The V and J ends lost 5 bases and 5 bases respectively, with 7 bases between them. The CDR3 here is CASSMGENIQYF. DNA of the CDR3: TGTGCCAGCAGTATGGGGGAAAACATTCAGTACTTC.

In this sample, this clonotype turned up a few times. V gene TRBV4-2 combines with J gene TRBJ2-7, with 7 positions matching TRBD2. The V and J ends lost 3 bases and 5 bases, in that order; junction bases with no gene match: 13. The CDR3 extends over 16 amino acids. Germline CDR1 LGHNA, CDR2 YNFKEQ. The CDR3 DNA follows: TGTGCCAGCAGCCATCGGGCGGGAGTTATATCCGACGAGCAGTACTTC. Translated: CASSHRAGVISDEQYF.

This clonotype was seen many times. The J gene is TRBJ2-2, the V gene TRBV20-1; TRBD1 agrees at 9 bases. CDR1 and CDR2 from the germline V gene are DFQATT and SNEGSKA (reference sequence). J gave up 7 bases and V 6 bases, and 9 bases lay outside the gene matches. The CDR3 runs 14 residues. CDR3: CSAIDRGGVGELFF. The CDR3 region has the DNA TGCAGTGCCATTGACAGGGGGGGCGTCGGGGAGCTGTTTTTT.

This clonotype was seen only a few times. V gene TRBV29-1 combines with J gene TRBJ1-1; 8 nucleotides match TRBD1. CDR1 is SQVTM, CDR2 ANQGSEA, per germline. This CDR3 comprises 10 residues. The V segment lost 6 bases and the J segment 7 bases; nucleotides outside the gene matches: 1. The CDR3: CSVGQVEAFF. The CDR3 DNA reads TGCAGCGTGGGACAGGTTGAAGCTTTCTTT.

At least ten counts were recorded for this clonotype. The chain carries TRBV11-1 and TRBJ2-1, with TRBD2 matching over 12 bases. The CDR3 loop spans 18 amino acids. Trimming removed 5 bases from V and 0 bases from J; junction bases left unmatched: 8. Germline CDR1 reads SGHAT; CDR2 reads FQDESV (reference sequence). CDR3 coding DNA: TGTGCCAGCAGCCCAACTAGCGGGGGGTCGAGCTCCTACAATGAGCAGTTCTTC. It translates to CASSPTSGGSSSYNEQFF.

There are a few counts of this clonotype. This chain joins TRBV7-9 and TRBJ2-5; D ambiguous. CDR1 SEHNR and CDR2 FQNEAQ come from the germline V gene (reference sequence). V was pared by 3 bases and J by 2 bases, with 10 bases between. This CDR3 has 14 amino acids. Here the CDR3 reads CASSFLAAQETQYF. The CDR3 DNA is TGTGCCAGCAGCTTTCTGGCGGCACAAGAGACCCAGTACTTC.

This clonotype occurred many times. This chain joins TRBV7-8 and TRBJ2-3, with 10 bases identical to TRBD2. In germline, CDR1 is SGHVS, CDR2 FQNEAQ. The J segment lost 4 bases and the V segment lost 5 bases, leaving 18 bases of the junction unmatched. The CDR3 consists of 19 residues. The CDR3 reads CASSLRASGSRREPDTQYF. CDR3 DNA: TGTGCCAGCAGCCTTCGGGCTAGCGGGAGTAGAAGGGAACCAGATACGCAGTATTTT. Looking up the rest from reference TRBV7-8 and TRBJ2-3 gives the full variable domain: GAGVSQSPRYKVAKRGQDVALRCDPISGHVSLFWYQQALGQGPEFLTYFQNEAQLDKSGLPSDRFFAERPEGSVSTLKIQRTQQEDSAVYLCASSLRASGSRREPDTQYFGPGTRLTVL.

This clonotype occurred many times. V usage is TRBV27 and J usage is TRBJ1-5; D is ambiguous. CDR1 is MNHEY and CDR2 is SMNVEV in the germline V gene (reference sequence). The ends were cut back, 9 bases at V and 4 bases at J, with 16 bases in the middle. The CDR3 is 14 amino acids. The CDR3 DNA follows: TGTGCCAGGGGCCTGCGACACCCTAATCAGCCCCAGCATTTT. Translation: CARGLRHPNQPQHF.

This clonotype has just a few counts. The chain joins TRBV10-3 to TRBJ2-1, with TRBD2 matching over 11 bases. The CDR3 is 16 residues long. Trimming removed 0 bases from V and 5 bases from J; junction bases left unmatched: 3. Germline CDR1 ENHRY, CDR2 SYGVKD. The CDR3 DNA is TGTGCCATCAGTGAGTCCGGGACTAGCGGAAACAATGAGCAGTTCTTC. Protein sequence: CAISESGTSGNNEQFF.

In this sample, this clonotype turned up many times. V and J are TRBV20-1 and TRBJ1-5; no firm D call. V was pared by 1 base and J by 10 bases, with 17 bases between. Per the germline V gene, CDR1 is DFQATT and CDR2 is SNEGSKA (reference sequence). The CDR3 is 14 residues long. CDR3 bases: TGCAGTGCTAGAGGGACGGGCCCAAATTCTCCCCAGCATTTT. This encodes CSARGTGPNSPQHF.

In this sample, this clonotype turned up many times. The rearrangement uses TRBV5-5 and TRBJ2-1, with D maybe TRBD2 (6 bases). The CDR3 runs to 14 residues. V was shortened by 2 bases and J by 9 bases, with 15 bases between the two germline ends. The germline V gene has CDR1 SGHKS and CDR2 YYEKEE (reference sequence). The CDR3 sequence is CASSFRDSLSEQFF. The CDR3 DNA follows: TGTGCCAGCAGCTTCCGGGACTCCTTAAGTGAGCAGTTCTTC.